The present T cell receptor beta chain was sequenced within a study of cytomegalovirus exposure and HLA in healthy donors. General observations from the study: V- and J-gene trimming in TCR beta was tied to a missense DCLRE1C variant by an analysis performed later. Further analysis was carried out later, and it showed several of the most significant clusters appearing linked to common viral pathogens.

This CDR3 spans 13 amino acids. The germline V gene encodes CDR1 LGHNA and CDR2 YNFKEQ. V was pared by 1 base and J by 2 bases, with 5 bases between. With regard to this clone: Antigen specificity is unknown.

Amplification used 60 Vbeta primers and 13 Jbeta primers. Data came from immunoSEQ multiplex PCR; TCRdb stores just in-frame clones and leaves some out. The sample records roughly 130,000 clones, just over 65% being singletons. The source of this sequence is a man aged 18 to 30 in good health and CMV-seronegative. Sequenced sample: PBMCs. The rearrangement links TRBV4-2 to TRBJ2-5; D gene unclear. The CDR3 bases are TGTGCCAGCAGCCAAGTTCGGCAAGAGACCCAGTACTTC. As protein: CASSQVRQETQYF.